This passage covers 3 T cell receptor beta chains from one sample sequenced in a study of cytomegalovirus exposure and HLA in healthy donors. The study ran its PCR with 60 Vbeta and 13 Jbeta primers. Libraries were prepared by immunoSEQ multiplex PCR; TCRdb keeps only in-frame clonotypes and omits some of them. The table shows about 110,000 clones, with about 69% occurring only once. Sequenced: PBMCs. The receptors were gathered from a man in his forties in good health and CMV-seronegative.

V and J are TRBV5-1 and TRBJ2-7, with 7 nucleotides matching TRBD1. The CDR3 extends over 17 amino acids. The V gene's germline CDR1 is SGHRS and CDR2 YFSETQ. V shed 0 bases, J shed 3 bases, and the junction held 12 bases outside the gene matches. CDR3 in DNA: TGCGCCAGCAGCTTGGAGACTCCGACAGGGTTTGGCTACGAGCAGTACTTC. It codes for CASSLETPTGFGYEQYF.

V gene TRBV7-6 combines with J gene TRBJ2-1; 8 nucleotides align to TRBD2. The germline gives CDR1 SGHVS, CDR2 FNYEAQ. Losses at the gene ends were 5 bases for V and 9 bases for J; bases not matched to a gene: 6. The CDR3 loop spans 13 amino acids. CDR3 amino acids: CASSPGLGFEQFF. The CDR3 DNA follows: TGTGCCAGCAGCCCGGGACTAGGTTTTGAGCAGTTCTTC.

The V call is TRBV7-2, the J call TRBJ2-5, with D possibly matching TRBD1 (5 bases). Per the germline V gene, CDR1 is SGHTA and CDR2 is FQGNSA. V was shortened by 5 bases and J by 1 base, with 17 bases between the two germline ends. The CDR3 is 16 residues long. The chain's CDR3 is CASSPPGRVSQETQYF. In DNA form, the CDR3 reads TGTGCCAGCAGCCCGCCGGGCAGGGTCAGCCAAGAGACCCAGTACTTC.